What follows describes a single T cell receptor (beta chain). What it binds is unknown. V was clipped by 5 bases and J by 7 bases, with 18 bases between them. Germline V gene lookup returns CDR1 LGHNA and CDR2 YNFKEQ. The CDR3 extends over 15 amino acids. The data were obtained in a study of OX40 agonist ivuxolimab in advanced cancers. Looking at the study overall: Patients' therapy was ivuxolimab, an antibody that acts as an agonist of OX40 (CD134).

The study, taken as a whole, reports: Blood T cells, both CD4+ and CD8+, expanded clonally by week 6 at 0.1 to 3.0 mg/kg.

Sequencing was performed with immunoSEQ multiplex PCR; in TCRdb, only in-frame clones are kept and a portion is missing. The data show fewer than 85,000 clones, with approximately 90% seen just once and 0.4% to 0.65% held by the top ten. This clonotype originated in an adult with an advanced solid tumor such as melanoma, head and neck, liver or kidney cancer. This rearrangement joins TRBV4-2 to TRBJ1-3, with D possibly TRBD1 on 6 matching bases. The specimen was CD4+ or CD8+ T cells sorted from blood, collected in a trial of the OX40 agonist ivuxolimab. The DNA of the CDR3 is TGTGCCAGCAGCACAGACGGGACACGTCGGAACACCATATATTTT. It yields the protein CASSTDGTRRNTIYF.